These T cell receptor beta chains were read from a single sample in a study of T cells in Graves' hyperthyroidism and ophthalmopathy. Each CDR3 protein gets one entry after TCRdb re-called the multiplex PCR reads with MiXCR. This sample yields roughly 300,000 distinct CDR3 sequences, of which around 25% are seen a single time; 25% to 30% belongs to the top ten. The material sequenced was blood. The source of these receptors is a man aged 35-49 years with Graves' hyperthyroidism that later progressed to Graves' ophthalmopathy. Both conserved end residues are part of each CDR3. A D gene is named only where the DNA matches it firmly. Clone size, where shown, is once, few, many, or a class for clones that have expanded.

.,TRBJ2-4,many,TRBV5-1,TGCGCCAGCAGCATGGAAGGGACCAAAAACATTCAGTACTTC,CASSMEGTKNIQYF
.,TRBJ2-5,many,TRBV15,TGTGCCACCAGCAGAGCGGAGCAAGAGACCCAGTACTTC,CATSRAEQETQYF
TRBD2,TRBJ2-4,.,TRBV5-1,TGTGCCAGCAGCCAAGATTCGGCTAGCGGAAACATTCAGTACTTC,CASSQDSASGNIQYF
TRBD1,TRBJ2-2,many,TRBV29-1,TGCAGCGTCGACAGGGGGCACACCGGGGAGCTGTTTTTT,CSVDRGHTGELFF
TRBD1,TRBJ2-7,many,TRBV20-1,TGCAGTGCTACCTTACCCGACAGGGTATTCGAGCAGTACTTC,CSATLPDRVFEQYF
.,TRBJ2-7,many,TRBV6-5,TGTGCCAGCAGTTACTCTCCAGGTACCTACGAGCAGTACTTC,CASSYSPGTYEQYF
.,TRBJ1-1,many,TRBV6-2/TRBV6-3,TGTGCCAGCACGGATTTGAGTGAAGCTTTCTTT,CASTDLSEAFF
.,TRBJ1-5,.,TRBV20-1,TGCAGTGCTAGATGGGGGAAGCAGCCCCAGCATTTT,CSARWGKQPQHF
.,TRBJ2-7,many,TRBV20-1,TGCAGTGCTAGACCCTCAGGCACCAGCTCCTACGAGCAGTACTTC,CSARPSGTSSYEQYF
.,TRBJ2-5,.,TRBV2,TGTGCCACCAGGAGGGGGGCAGGGACCTCCCAAGAGACCCAGTACTTC,CATRRGAGTSQETQYF
TRBD1,TRBJ2-2,many,TRBV18,TGTGCCAGCTCACCAAACCCGGACAGGGATACCGGGGAGCTGTTTTTT,CASSPNPDRDTGELFF
.,TRBJ2-5,many,TRBV6-2/TRBV6-3,TGTGCCAGCAGTCTAGGGGGTGAGAAGACCCAGTACTTC,CASSLGGEKTQYF
.,TRBJ2-2,many,TRBV5-1,TGCGCCAGCAGCTTTCGGGATGGGACCGGGGAGCTGTTTTTT,CASSFRDGTGELFF
TRBD1,TRBJ2-5,few,TRBV29-1,TGCAGCGTTGAGGAGTCCCGGGACAGGGCGGTTGGAGAGACCCAGTACTTC,CSVEESRDRAVGETQYF
.,TRBJ2-7,many,TRBV2,TGTGCCAGCAGTGAACATGGGATGACGGACACGACCTACGAGCAGTACTTC,CASSEHGMTDTTYEQYF
.,TRBJ2-7,many,TRBV20-1,TGCAGTGCTAGAGACGTGGACAGATTCTACGAGCAGTACTTC,CSARDVDRFYEQYF
TRBD1,TRBJ2-2,once,TRBV6-5,TGTGCCAGCAGAAACTCGGGGACAGGGTATTCCGGGGAGCTGTTTTTT,CASRNSGTGYSGELFF
TRBD1,TRBJ2-7,.,TRBV6-1,TGTGCCAGCAGTGAATGGGGTCAGGGGGCGTACGAGCAGTACTTC,CASSEWGQGAYEQYF
.,TRBJ1-5,many,TRBV6-2/TRBV6-3,TGTGCCAGCAGTCCGGGGCCAGCGCCGCCCCAGCATTTT,CASSPGPAPPQHF
TRBD1,TRBJ1-5,.,TRBV28,TGTGCCAGCGACAGGGGGGGCCGGCAGCCCCAGCATTTT,CASDRGGRQPQHF
TRBD1,TRBJ1-5,many,TRBV6-1,TGTGCCAGCGGGACAGAGAGCAATCAGCCCCAGCATTTT,CASGTESNQPQHF
.,TRBJ2-7,many,TRBV18,TGTGCCAGCTCACCACCGGCACTATACGAGCAGTACTTC,CASSPPALYEQYF
.,TRBJ2-7,many,TRBV28,TGTGCCAGCAGTGATTACGAGCAGTACTTC,CASSDYEQYF
.,TRBJ2-7,once,TRBV6-1,TGTAGCGGTGATATCTCCTACGAGCAGTACTTC,CSGDISYEQYF
TRBD1,TRBJ2-5,.,TRBV9,TGTGCCAGCAGCGTAGCAGGGGGCGGTGAGACCCAGTACTTC,CASSVAGGGETQYF
TRBD1,TRBJ2-6,many,TRBV5-1,TGCGCCAGCAGCTTGGTACAGGGGGGGGCCAACGTCCTGACTTTC,CASSLVQGGANVLTF
.,TRBJ1-3,many,TRBV9,TGTGCCAGCAGCGGACCTAACACCATATATTTT,CASSGPNTIYF
.,TRBJ2-7,many,TRBV6-1,TGTGCCAGCGGCGAAGACCCCTACGAGCAGTACTTC,CASGEDPYEQYF
TRBD1,TRBJ1-1,many,TRBV4-1,TGCGCCAGCAGCCAAGCCCAGGGGGCTAAAGCTTTCTTT,CASSQAQGAKAFF
TRBD1,TRBJ2-5,many,TRBV24-1,TGTGCCACCAGAGATGGACAGGGCCAAGAGACCCAGTACTTC,CATRDGQGQETQYF
.,TRBJ1-5,.,TRBV27,TGTGCCAGCAACATTACGGGAGCAGGGAATCAGCCCCAGCATTTT,CASNITGAGNQPQHF
.,TRBJ1-2,.,TRBV12-3/TRBV12-4,TGTGCCAGCAGATCCTTTCAGGCCTTAGGGTATGGCTACACCTTC,CASRSFQALGYGYTF
.,TRBJ1-1,many,TRBV12-3/TRBV12-4,TGTGCCAGCAGTTTTCTGGGTGAAGCTTTCTTT,CASSFLGEAFF
.,TRBJ1-5,many,TRBV18,TGTGCCAGCTCAGACAGTTTTAATCAGCCCCAGCATTTT,CASSDSFNQPQHF
.,TRBJ1-2,few,TRBV12-3/TRBV12-4,TGTGCCAGCAGTTTGGTAGACCATGCAGGCTACACCTTC,CASSLVDHAGYTF
TRBD2,TRBJ2-6,many,TRBV7-8,TGTGCCAGCAGCTTAGGGGCTAGCGGGAGCCTAGGCGTCCTGACTTTC,CASSLGASGSLGVLTF
.,TRBJ1-2,many,TRBV7-9,TGTGCCAGCAGCGTTATATCCAAGGATTCTGGCTACACCTTC,CASSVISKDSGYTF
.,TRBJ1-4,many,TRBV7-9,TGTGCCAGCAGCTCTTCGTGGGGACAAGGAGGTGAAAAACTGTTTTTT,CASSSSWGQGGEKLFF
.,TRBJ2-7,many,TRBV20-1,TGCAGTGCTTTACCCGGGACGGATGCCTACGAGCAGTACTTC,CSALPGTDAYEQYF
TRBD2,TRBJ2-4,many,TRBV28,TGTGCCAGCAGTTTATCGGCGGGAGTAGCCAAAAACATTCAGTACTTC,CASSLSAGVAKNIQYF
.,TRBJ2-7,.,TRBV6-5,TGTGCCAGCAGTCACCCGTCCCGGGACATCTACGAGCAGTACTTC,CASSHPSRDIYEQYF
.,TRBJ2-3,many,TRBV2,TGTGCCAGCAACCGGAGGAGGGACAAGAGCACAGATACGCAGTATTTT,CASNRRRDKSTDTQYF
.,TRBJ1-2,many,TRBV6-5,TGTGCCAGCATGGGGGACACGGGATATGGCTACACCTTC,CASMGDTGYGYTF
.,TRBJ2-2,many,TRBV24-1,TGTGCCACCAGTCGGGGGCTTGGCACCGGGGAGCTGTTTTTT,CATSRGLGTGELFF
.,TRBJ2-7,few,TRBV6-1,TGTGCCAGCACGCGCCCCAGCTCCTACGAGCAGTACTTC,CASTRPSSYEQYF
.,TRBJ1-5,many,TRBV19,TGTGCCAGTAGCGAATCCAGGTTCAATCAGCCCCAGCATTTT,CASSESRFNQPQHF
.,TRBJ2-5,.,TRBV12-3/TRBV12-4,TGTGCCAGCAGTTTAGGGACCGGGGGTATCCAAGAGACCCAGTACTTC,CASSLGTGGIQETQYF
TRBD1,TRBJ2-5,many,TRBV5-1,TGCGCCAGCAGCTGGGGACAGGGGGTTGGAGAGACCCAGTACTTC,CASSWGQGVGETQYF
TRBD1,TRBJ1-1,many,TRBV29-1,TGCAGCGCCGGGACAGGGGGATGGACTGAAGCTTTCTTT,CSAGTGGWTEAFF
.,TRBJ2-5,few,TRBV27,TGTGCCAGCAGCCTAGGTCCAGGGGCGAGGGAGACCCAGTACTTC,CASSLGPGARETQYF
.,TRBJ1-2,many,TRBV30,TGTGCCTGGAGTGCGGGGAACTATGGCTACACCTTC,CAWSAGNYGYTF
.,TRBJ1-1,.,TRBV6-2/TRBV6-3,TGTGCCAGCGAGGACCAGGGTGGAGCTGAAGCTTTCTTT,CASEDQGGAEAFF
.,TRBJ2-2,many,TRBV12-3/TRBV12-4,TGTGCCAGCAGCCCCCGCTCCCGAGGTGGCGGGGAGCTGTTTTTT,CASSPRSRGGGELFF
.,TRBJ2-7,.,TRBV6-5,TGTGCCAGCAGTTCCCTCTCTACGCAGCAGTACTTC,CASSSLSTQQYF
TRBD1,TRBJ2-4,many,TRBV19,TGTGCCAGTAGTAAGGGCCCAGGGGGCTGGAAAAACATTCAGTACTTC,CASSKGPGGWKNIQYF
TRBD1,TRBJ1-1,.,TRBV12-3/TRBV12-4,TGTGCCAGCAATATCATTGACAGGGACGGCACTGAAGCTTTCTTT,CASNIIDRDGTEAFF
.,TRBJ1-2,many,TRBV12-3/TRBV12-4,TGTGCCACCCTGGGCAGTTCTAACTATGGCTACACCTTC,CATLGSSNYGYTF
TRBD1,TRBJ1-2,many,TRBV10-3,TGTGCCATCAGTGATCCGGGACAGATCTATGGCTACACCTTC,CAISDPGQIYGYTF
TRBD1,TRBJ2-7,many,TRBV11-2,TGTGCCAGCAGCCAAGGGACAGGCAAGGGGCAGTACTTC,CASSQGTGKGQYF